This T cell receptor (beta chain) was retrieved from a study of blood T cell repertoires in COVID-19. Repertoires were generated with immunoSEQ multiplex PCR, while TCRdb's copy carries only in-frame clones and drops some. This sample has 100,000 to 130,000 clones, with around 88% found just once. The CDR3 loop spans 17 amino acids. The J segment lost 0 bases and the V segment lost 3 bases, leaving 5 bases of the junction unmatched. Germline loops: CDR1 SNHLY, CDR2 FYNNEI. The receptor was derived from a man in his fifties or sixties with active or convalescent COVID-19. The sequencing input was peripheral blood. The rearrangement uses TRBV2 and TRBJ1-5; 10 nucleotides agree with TRBD1. The CDR3 spells CASSEGQGSYSNQPQHF. The CDR3 DNA sequence: TGTGCCAGCAGTGAGGGACAGGGGTCCTATAGCAATCAGCCCCAGCATTTT.